A selection of T cell receptor beta chains follows, all from one sample in a study of patients and donors after allogeneic stem cell transplantation. TCRdb itself ran the RT-PCR reads through MiXCR, one entry per CDR3 protein. The table records 150,000 to 200,000 distinct CDR3 sequences, 30% of them present only once. Sequencing was performed on blood, either unsorted or a sorted T cell fraction (not recorded which). These receptors were taken from a human donor who was either an allogeneic HSCT recipient or a stem cell or donor lymphocyte infusion donor (not recorded which). It is not recorded whose cells these are; they may come from a transplant donor. Each CDR3 is given with its conserved first and last residue. Fields, in order: J gene, clone size, V gene, D gene, CDR3 DNA, CDR3 protein. D genes are given only for firm matches. Some rows have no size entry. The others give once, few or many, or a class for an expanded clone.

J: TRBJ2-7; size: NA; V: TRBV27; D: NA; DNA: TGTGCCAGCAGTTTATCGCTAGGGGCGGGCGAGCAGTACTTC; CDR3: CASSLSLGAGEQYF
J: TRBJ2-1; size: NA; V: TRBV10-3; D: NA; DNA: TGTGCCATCAGGGGGAGCTCCTACAATGAGCAGTTCTTC; CDR3: CAIRGSSYNEQFF
J: TRBJ2-1; size: NA; V: TRBV2; D: NA; DNA: TGTGCCAGCAATAGCGGAAACAATGAGCAGTTCTTC; CDR3: CASNSGNNEQFF
J: TRBJ2-1; size: few; V: TRBV7-3; D: NA; DNA: TGTGCCAGCAGCTTGGGGGTTAACTCCTACAATGAGCAGTTCTTC; CDR3: CASSLGVNSYNEQFF
J: TRBJ1-5; size: NA; V: TRBV7-2; D: NA; DNA: TGTGCCAGCAGCTTAGTTCTGAGTAGCAATCAGCCCCAGCATTTT; CDR3: CASSLVLSSNQPQHF
J: TRBJ1-5; size: NA; V: TRBV5-5; D: NA; DNA: TGTGCCAGCAGCTTGTTGGGTAATCAGCCCCAGCATTTT; CDR3: CASSLLGNQPQHF
J: TRBJ2-1; size: NA; V: TRBV20-1; D: NA; DNA: TGCAGTGCTAGACCCGGCTACAATGAGCAGTTCTTC; CDR3: CSARPGYNEQFF
J: TRBJ2-6; size: NA; V: TRBV4-3; D: NA; DNA: TGCGCCAGCAGCCAAAGGGGGCCGGGGGTTCTCTCTGGGGCCAACGTCCTGACTTTC; CDR3: CASSQRGPGVLSGANVLTF
J: TRBJ1-4; size: NA; V: TRBV5-1; D: TRBD1; DNA: TGCGCCAGCACCCCGGGACAGGGGGGAAAACTGTTTTTT; CDR3: CASTPGQGGKLFF
J: TRBJ1-2; size: few; V: TRBV5-1; D: TRBD1; DNA: TGCGCCAGCAGCCCTGAGGGACAGGGAAGTCGCTATGGCTACACCTTC; CDR3: CASSPEGQGSRYGYTF
J: TRBJ2-3; size: NA; V: TRBV25-1; D: NA; DNA: TGTGCCAGCAGTGAATACTTTGGCCCTCCGGGCGGGGCAGATACGCAGTATTTT; CDR3: CASSEYFGPPGGADTQYF
J: TRBJ2-7; size: few; V: TRBV4-3; D: NA; DNA: TGCGCCAGCAGCCCTGGATTACTAGCCTCCTACGAGCAGTACTTC; CDR3: CASSPGLLASYEQYF
J: TRBJ2-7; size: NA; V: TRBV20-1; D: TRBD2; DNA: TGCAGTGCTGGGGGGACTAGCGACGAGCAGTACTTC; CDR3: CSAGGTSDEQYF
J: TRBJ2-5; size: NA; V: TRBV7-2; D: NA; DNA: TGTGCCAGCAGCTTAGTCGTTGGGGAGACCCAGTACTTC; CDR3: CASSLVVGETQYF
J: TRBJ2-5; size: NA; V: TRBV19; D: NA; DNA: TGTGCCAGTAGTATCCGGGGGTTAAGGGAGACCCAGTACTTC; CDR3: CASSIRGLRETQYF
J: TRBJ1-1; size: NA; V: TRBV7-9; D: NA; DNA: TGTGCCAGCAGCTCCCGGGGAAGACAAGCTTTCTTT; CDR3: CASSSRGRQAFF
J: TRBJ1-6; size: NA; V: TRBV7-2; D: NA; DNA: TGTGCCAGCAGCTTTGTACTGATTAATTCACCCCTCCACTTT; CDR3: CASSFVLINSPLHF
J: TRBJ1-5; size: NA; V: TRBV19; D: NA; DNA: TGTGCCAGCGCTTTGGGGGTTGGTCAGCCCCAGCATTTT; CDR3: CASALGVGQPQHF
J: TRBJ2-4; size: NA; V: TRBV30; D: TRBD2; DNA: TGTGCCTGGCGACTAGCGGGAGCCGACATTCAGTACTTC; CDR3: CAWRLAGADIQYF
J: TRBJ2-1; size: once; V: TRBV19; D: TRBD2; DNA: TGTGCCAGTAGTAGGAAGACTAGCGGGAGTCGGGATGAGCAGTTCTTC; CDR3: CASSRKTSGSRDEQFF
J: TRBJ1-2; size: few; V: TRBV6-5; D: NA; DNA: TGTGCCAGCAGTTACTCTGGCAGGGCTCTGTATGGCTACACCTTC; CDR3: CASSYSGRALYGYTF
J: TRBJ1-4; size: NA; V: TRBV7-9; D: NA; DNA: TGTGCCAGCAGCACGCGATACTTTCAGGATGAAAAACTGTTTTTT; CDR3: CASSTRYFQDEKLFF
J: TRBJ2-1; size: few; V: TRBV27; D: TRBD2; DNA: TGTGCCAGCTCCGCCGGGACTAGCGGGCCCAATGAGCAGTTCTTC; CDR3: CASSAGTSGPNEQFF
J: TRBJ1-6; size: few; V: TRBV2; D: NA; DNA: TGTGCCAGCGGGGGGACGGCTTCTTCACCCCTCCACTTT; CDR3: CASGGTASSPLHF
J: TRBJ1-1; size: few; V: TRBV5-1; D: NA; DNA: TGCGCCAGCAGGCGGCAGGGCACTAACACTGAAGCTTTCTTT; CDR3: CASRRQGTNTEAFF
J: TRBJ2-7; size: NA; V: TRBV7-9; D: TRBD1; DNA: TGTGCCAGCAGCCTGGACAGGGGCGTAACGTACTTC; CDR3: CASSLDRGVTYF
J: TRBJ2-1; size: NA; V: TRBV10-3; D: NA; DNA: TGTGCCATCGGCTACAATGAGCAGTTCTTC; CDR3: CAIGYNEQFF
J: TRBJ2-5; size: NA; V: TRBV6-5; D: TRBD1; DNA: TGTGCCAGCAGTTTTTACCGGGACAGGGCGGCCTGGTACCAAGAGACCCAGTACTTC; CDR3: CASSFYRDRAAWYQETQYF
J: TRBJ1-3; size: few; V: TRBV7-2; D: NA; DNA: TGTGCCAGCAGCCAAAGTCAGGCCGCCTCTGGAAACACCATATATTTT; CDR3: CASSQSQAASGNTIYF
J: TRBJ2-7; size: NA; V: TRBV5-1; D: NA; DNA: TGCGCCAGCAGCCCAATCAGCTCCTACGAGCAGTACTTC; CDR3: CASSPISSYEQYF
J: TRBJ1-4; size: NA; V: TRBV12-3/TRBV12-4; D: TRBD1; DNA: TGTGCCAGCAGTTCGGGGACAGGGCCCCGTGAAAAACTGTTTTTT; CDR3: CASSSGTGPREKLFF